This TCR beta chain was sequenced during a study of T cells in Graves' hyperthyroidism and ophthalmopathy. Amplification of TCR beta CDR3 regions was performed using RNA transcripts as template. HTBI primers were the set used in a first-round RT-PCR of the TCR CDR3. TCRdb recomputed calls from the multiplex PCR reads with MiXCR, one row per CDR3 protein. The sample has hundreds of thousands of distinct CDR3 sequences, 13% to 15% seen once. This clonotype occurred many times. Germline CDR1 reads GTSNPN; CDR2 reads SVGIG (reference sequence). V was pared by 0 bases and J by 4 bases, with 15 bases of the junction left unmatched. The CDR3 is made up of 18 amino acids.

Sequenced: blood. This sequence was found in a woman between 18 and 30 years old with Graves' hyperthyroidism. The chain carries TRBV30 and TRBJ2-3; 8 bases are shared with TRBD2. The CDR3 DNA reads TGTGCCTGGAGTGTACGACGGACTAGCCTTGTTTCGGCAGATACGCAGTATTTT. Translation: CAWSVRRTSLVSADTQYF.